These T cell receptor beta chains were read from a single sample in a study of quantifying T cell responses using KT2 cells. In TCRdb, the UMI-ligation and nested PCR reads were re-called with MiXCR into one record per CDR3 protein. The table lists around 44,000 distinct CDR3 sequences, about a sixth of them singletons, with approximately 40% in the top ten. Input material: PBMCs spiked with cells of the T cell clone KT2. These receptors originate from a human donor. CDR3s include the opening cysteine and the closing phenylalanine or tryptophan. The D gene is left open where the match is weak. Expanded clones are given a class, and other clones once, few, many or no size at all.

TRBV12-3/TRBV12-4	TRBJ2-1	NA	TRBD2	CASRGVVAGHEQFF	TGTGCCAGCCGGGGGGTAGTAGCGGGACATGAGCAGTTCTTC
TRBV29-1	TRBJ2-7	few	TRBD2	CSVEVDLPGAGDYEQYF	TGCAGCGTTGAAGTTGATCTCCCGGGAGCGGGAGACTACGAGCAGTACTTC
TRBV6-2/TRBV6-3	TRBJ2-3	NA	TRBD2	CASSYGLAGGTDTQYF	TGTGCCAGCAGTTACGGGCTAGCGGGAGGCACAGATACGCAGTATTTT
TRBV12-3/TRBV12-4	TRBJ1-1	few	TRBD1	CASSPQGAITEAFF	TGTGCCAGCAGTCCCCAGGGGGCGATCACTGAAGCTTTCTTT
TRBV28	TRBJ2-7	NA	TRBD2	CASSSSGGGSYEQYF	TGTGCCAGCAGTTCCTCGGGAGGTGGTTCCTACGAGCAGTACTTC
TRBV7-3	TRBJ2-3	NA	TRBD2	CASSLAGRARGTQYF	TGTGCCAGCAGCCTAGCGGGGAGGGCCCGGGGTACGCAGTATTTT
TRBV10-1	TRBJ1-6	NA	NA	CASSESKENSPLHF	TGCGCCAGCAGTGAGAGTAAAGAGAATTCACCCCTCCACTTT
TRBV5-5	TRBJ1-1	few	NA	CASSSGWANTEAFF	TGTGCCAGCAGCTCTGGATGGGCGAACACTGAAGCTTTCTTT
TRBV11-2	TRBJ2-3	NA	NA	CASSLVPTGSTDTQYF	TGTGCCAGCAGCTTAGTGCCTACAGGTTCCACAGATACGCAGTATTTT
TRBV6-5	TRBJ2-5	few	TRBD2	CASSYSGTSGQETQYF	TGTGCCAGCAGTTACTCAGGGACTAGCGGCCAAGAGACCCAGTACTTC